This is a list of T cell receptor beta chains from one sample in a study of OX40 agonist ivuxolimab in advanced cancers. Here immunoSEQ multiplex PCR was the method, and the copy in TCRdb shows in-frame clones only, minus some. The sample lists 75,000 or so clones; roughly 86% were seen once. The specimen comprised CD4+ or CD8+ T cells sorted from blood, sampled in a trial of the OX40 agonist ivuxolimab. These receptor sequences come from an adult with an advanced solid tumor such as melanoma, head and neck, liver or kidney cancer. Each CDR3 is given with its conserved first and last residue. Each record gives: J gene, clone size, V gene, D gene, CDR3 DNA, CDR3 protein. D genes are given only for firm matches. A clone size is listed for some rows: how often the clone was seen (once, few, many), or a class if it is expanded.

TRBJ2-5 . TRBV4-1 . TGCGCCAGCAGCCAGATACCCTACAGGGATCCGGAGACCCAGTACTTC CASSQIPYRDPETQYF
TRBJ1-1 . TRBV7-2 . TGTGCCAGCAGCACACTCACAGGGAACCCTGAAGCTTTCTTT CASSTLTGNPEAFF
TRBJ2-1 . TRBV19 TRBD2 TGTGCCAGTAGTCGTCGGACTAGCGGGACTTGGAATGAGCAGTTCTTC CASSRRTSGTWNEQFF
TRBJ1-4 . TRBV19 TRBD1 TGTGCCAGCACTACAGGGGGCTTAACTAATGAAAAACTGTTTTTT CASTTGGLTNEKLFF
TRBJ2-2 . TRBV10-3 . TGTGCCATCACATCCTCGCCAGAAGGGACCGGGGAGCTGTTTTTT CAITSSPEGTGELFF
TRBJ2-1 . TRBV5-4 . TGTGCCAGCAGCTTTGGGGGGCGCATCGATGAGCAGTTCTTC CASSFGGRIDEQFF
TRBJ1-2 . TRBV30 . TGTGCCTGGAGTGTAGGTCTGACAGGCCCTGGCTATGGCTACACCTTC CAWSVGLTGPGYGYTF
TRBJ2-2 few TRBV18 TRBD2 TGTGCCAGCTCACGCACTAGCGGGGGCGCGAACACCGGGGAGCTGTTTTTT CASSRTSGGANTGELFF
TRBJ2-2 . TRBV19 TRBD1 TGTGCCAGTAGTAAGGACAGGCGAAACACCGGGGAGCTGTTTTTT CASSKDRRNTGELFF
TRBJ1-2 . TRBV11-2 . TGTGCCAGCAGCTACCTGGGGGGGGAGAACTATGGCTACACCTTC CASSYLGGENYGYTF
TRBJ1-5 few TRBV30 . TGTGCCTGGAGTCGCCTGGACATTTTTGATCAGCCCCAGCATTTT CAWSRLDIFDQPQHF
TRBJ1-6 . TRBV19 . TGTGCCAGTAGTATAGATCGGGACTCTAATTCACCCCTCCACTTT CASSIDRDSNSPLHF
TRBJ1-4 . TRBV7-2 TRBD1 TGTGCCAGCAGCGCGACCGGGACAGGGGTTGAAAAACTGTTTTTT CASSATGTGVEKLFF
TRBJ1-6 . TRBV13 . TGTGCCAGCAGCTTAGCTCGGGGAAGTAATTCACCCCTCCACTTT CASSLARGSNSPLHF
TRBJ1-2 . TRBV7-2 . TGTGCCAGCAGCTCACCTCCTGGGGGCTACACCTTC CASSSPPGGYTF
TRBJ2-3 . TRBV11-2 TRBD2 TGTGCCAGCAGCTTAGATCGAGCGGGAGGAGGCTCGTCGCAGTATTTT CASSLDRAGGGSSQYF
TRBJ1-5 few TRBV6-5 . TGTGCCAGCAGTTACTCGGTGTCCCTTCAGCCCCAGCATTTT CASSYSVSLQPQHF
TRBJ2-1 . TRBV2 . TGTGCCAGCAACCTCGGGGGATACAATGAGCAGTTCTTC CASNLGGYNEQFF
TRBJ2-5 . TRBV27 . TGTGCCAGCAGCTTACAGGGTGGGGTTTGGGCCCAGTACTTC CASSLQGGVWAQYF
TRBJ1-1 once TRBV10-2 TRBD1 TGCGCCAGCAGTGACCAGGGGGGGACTGAAGCTTTCTTT CASSDQGGTEAFF
TRBJ2-7 . TRBV12-5 TRBD1 TGTGCTAGTGGTTTAACACGGACAGGCTACGAGCAGTACTTC CASGLTRTGYEQYF
TRBJ2-3 . TRBV7-9 . TGTGCCAGCAGCTTAGCAGGGGGTGGAGATACGCAGTATTTT CASSLAGGGDTQYF
TRBJ2-7 . TRBV14 TRBD2 TGTGCCAGCAGCCAAGCCCTCAGGACTAGTACCTACGAGCAGTACTTC CASSQALRTSTYEQYF
TRBJ1-1 . TRBV10-3 . TGTGCCATCAGTGAGTCGGGGGCCCCACCATTCTTT CAISESGAPPFF
TRBJ2-1 . TRBV5-4 TRBD2 TGTGCCAGCAGCGCCCGACTAGCGCTCGGGACTGAGCAGTTCTTC CASSARLALGTEQFF
TRBJ1-6 . TRBV7-9 TRBD1 TGTGCCAGCAGCTTGTATGGGACAGCTAATTCACCCCTCCACTTT CASSLYGTANSPLHF
TRBJ2-2 . TRBV5-4 . TGTGCCAGCAGCTTGTGGGGTGCCGGGGAGCTGTTTTTT CASSLWGAGELFF
TRBJ2-5 . TRBV5-6 . TGTGCCAGCCGGCCATTAACAGATAACCAAGAGACCCAGTACTTC CASRPLTDNQETQYF
TRBJ1-4 once TRBV4-2 . TGTGCCAGCAGCCAGGGACACAGGGACGCGGATGAAAAACTGTTTTTT CASSQGHRDADEKLFF
TRBJ1-6 . TRBV6-5 . TGTGCCAGCATACTCTCAGGCGGGAATTCACCCCTCCACTTT CASILSGGNSPLHF
TRBJ1-6 once TRBV28 TRBD1 TGTGCCAGCAGCAGCCCGGGACAGGGGAATTCACCCCTCCACTTT CASSSPGQGNSPLHF
TRBJ2-1 few TRBV10-3 TRBD2 TGTGCCATCAGTGAGTGGACTAGCGGGGCCAATGAGCAGTTCTTC CAISEWTSGANEQFF
TRBJ1-4 . TRBV4-3 . TGCGCCAGCAGCCAAGATGGGCAGGGCGGCAATGAAAAACTGTTTTTT CASSQDGQGGNEKLFF
TRBJ2-7 . TRBV6-5 TRBD1 TGTGCCAGCAGTCAAACAGGGGGCGTCGACGAGCAGTACTTC CASSQTGGVDEQYF
TRBJ1-1 . TRBV6-1 . TGTGCCAGCACCGGCTCCCGGGACACGAACACTGAAGCTTTCTTT CASTGSRDTNTEAFF
TRBJ2-5 . TRBV6-5 . TGTGCCAGCAGTTACTCTGGGACGCCATGGGAGACCCAGTACTTC CASSYSGTPWETQYF
TRBJ1-4 . TRBV25-1 . TGTGCCAGCAGGGATCTTTCGTCCGAAAAACTGTTTTTT CASRDLSSEKLFF
TRBJ1-4 few TRBV30 . TGTGCCTGGAGTGGAGACTCGTTCGAAAAACTGTTTTTT CAWSGDSFEKLFF
TRBJ2-7 . TRBV18 . TGTGCCAGCTCACCACCGTCGAGTAGGGGCACCTACGAGCAGTACTTC CASSPPSSRGTYEQYF
TRBJ1-1 . TRBV5-4 . TGTGCCAGCGAGGCCTCACCGGGCACTGAAGCTTTCTTT CASEASPGTEAFF
TRBJ2-1 . TRBV4-1 TRBD2 TGCGCCAGCAGCCAAGATCCGGGACTAGCGGGCAGAGCCTACAATGAGCAGTTCTTC CASSQDPGLAGRAYNEQFF
TRBJ2-1 . TRBV7-7 TRBD2 TGTGCCAGCAGCTTAGTAGCGGTGGGGGCTCCGGGACTAGCGGCCTACAATGAGCAGTTCTTC CASSLVAVGAPGLAAYNEQFF
TRBJ2-7 . TRBV5-1 TRBD2 TGCGCCAGCAGCTTGGGGCTAGCGGGCAACTACGAGCAGTACTTC CASSLGLAGNYEQYF
TRBJ2-6 . TRBV5-1 . TGCGCCAGCAGGCTTGAGGTCGCGGATTACTCTGGGGCCGACGTCCTGACTTTC CASRLEVADYSGADVLTF
TRBJ1-2 . TRBV5-1 TRBD1 TGCGCCAGCAGCCTTGCCGGGACAGGGGGCGAGGGCTACACCTTC CASSLAGTGGEGYTF